A single sample is the source of the 32 T cell receptor beta chains below, sequenced in a study of T-cell memory formation after mild COVID-19 (dated by TCRdb to the early 2020s). Libraries were made using 5' RACE. Data came from an Illumina NovaSeq 6000. TCRdb ran its own pipeline on the public reads, namely fastp trimming at Q25 and MiXCR clone calling, and kept in-frame beta chains. When rows share a CDR3 protein, they turn into one entry using the most common DNA and genes. The table for this sample lists fewer than 600,000 distinct CDR3 sequences; less than 25% of them were counted only once. The ten biggest clones cover 7% to 9% of the sample. The sequencing sample was made of PBMCs or a T cell subset sorted from them (not recorded which). The receptors were gathered from an adult woman who had mild COVID-19 (a few samples of this study predate the infection). The sample titles of this study are shuffled in the database, so cell type and time point are left out; the donor was told from shared clones.

This clonotype was counted a few times. V usage is TRBV11-1 and J usage is TRBJ2-3, with 7 bases lining up with TRBD2. Germline V gene sequence: CDR1 SGHAT, CDR2 FQDESV (reference sequence). The CDR3 consists of 15 residues. The J segment lost 4 bases and the V segment lost 9 bases, leaving 13 bases of the junction unmatched. The CDR3 sequence: CASSGGTKSADTQYF. The CDR3 DNA follows: TGTGCCAGTAGCGGCGGGACTAAGTCGGCAGATACGCAGTATTTT. The whole variable domain, remainder taken from reference TRBV11-1 and TRBJ2-3, is EAEVAQSPRYKITEKSQAVAFWCDPISGHATLYWYRQILGQGPELLVQFQDESVVDDSQLPKDRFSAERLKGVDSTLKIQPAELGDSAMYLCASSGGTKSADTQYFGPGTRLTVL.

The chain couples TRBV2 to TRBJ2-2, with D perhaps matching TRBD1 or TRBD2 (5 bases each). The CDR3 runs 14 residues. CDR1 is SNHLY and CDR2 is FYNNEI in the germline V gene. Between the trimmed V and J ends, which lost 8 bases and 2 bases, there was a span of 12 bases. The CDR3 DNA reads TGTGCCAGCGGGGGTCAGAGAAACACCGGGGAGCTGTTTTTT. Protein: CASGGQRNTGELFF.

The rearrangement uses TRBV11-1 and TRBJ2-5; TRBD1 might be the D (6 bases). This CDR3 has 16 amino acids. Germline V lookup: CDR1 SGHAT, CDR2 FQDESV (reference sequence). The V gene lost 1 base and the J gene lost 0 bases, with 12 bases spanning the gap. The CDR3: CASSLGRGRYQETQYF. The CDR3 coding sequence is TGTGCCAGCAGCTTAGGCAGGGGTCGGTACCAAGAGACCCAGTACTTC.

This rearrangement joins TRBV27 to TRBJ1-1; the D gene is possibly TRBD1 (6 bases). V shed 3 bases and J shed 5 bases, with 10 bases lying between them. The CDR3 is made up of 13 amino acids. Germline V lookup: CDR1 MNHEY, CDR2 SMNVEV (reference sequence). The CDR3 here is CASSFRGRTEAFF. CDR3 nucleotide sequence: TGTGCCAGCAGTTTTAGGGGGAGAACTGAAGCTTTCTTT.

The chain uses TRBV4-1 and TRBJ1-2; D is undetermined. Germline V gene sequence: CDR1 MGHRA, CDR2 YSYEKL. Trimming left V 1 base short and J 4 bases short, with 7 bases between. This CDR3 has 13 amino acids. This CDR3 reads CASSQVSGYGYTF. The CDR3 nucleotides are TGCGCCAGCAGCCAAGTGTCAGGCTATGGCTACACCTTC.

This clonotype showed up just a few times. This sequence joins TRBV24-1 and TRBJ1-2; no firm D call. Looked up from germline, CDR1 is KGHDR and CDR2 is SFDVKD. The CDR3 has 14 amino acids. Deletions cut 5 bases from V and 4 bases from J, with 13 bases between. DNA of the CDR3: TGTGCCACCAGTGGCGTCGGAGCATTCTATGGCTACACCTTC. The encoded protein is CATSGVGAFYGYTF.

This clonotype was recorded a few times. This rearrangement joins TRBV4-3 to TRBJ2-1; D gene ambiguous. CDR3 length: 15 amino acids. V lost 2 bases and J lost 5, with 13 bases in between. CDR1 is LGHNA, CDR2 YSLEER, per germline. In DNA form, the CDR3 reads TGCGCCAGCAGCCAATCCTGGTTGGGTAACAATGAGCAGTTCTTC. Protein product: CASSQSWLGNNEQFF.

This chain joins TRBV10-3 and TRBJ2-1; 10 bases map to TRBD1. With V trimmed by 2 bases and J by 7 bases, 5 bases remained unmatched. Germline CDR1 and CDR2: ENHRY and SYGVKD. The CDR3 has 15 residues. The CDR3: CAISEQGQGRNEQFF. DNA of the CDR3: TGTGCCATCAGTGAGCAGGGACAGGGGCGGAATGAGCAGTTCTTC.

This clonotype came up a few times. At one end, the junction sequence differs from germline, possibly due to a read error. The gene calls are TRBV29-1 and TRBJ1-1, with D tentatively TRBD1 (5 bases). Germline CDR1 reads SQVTM; CDR2 reads ANQGSEA. This CDR3 spans 14 amino acids. The CDR3 DNA reads TGCAGCGTGGAAGGGGTAACTCAGAACACTGAAGCTTTCTTT. It yields the protein CSVEGVTQNTEAFF.

Here the CDR3 DNA reads TGTGCCAGCAGCCCTACCCATGGGGATACGCAGTATTTT. This encodes CASSPTHGDTQYF. The chain has TRBV7-3 and TRBJ2-3; D is unresolved. V was pared by 5 bases and J by 6 bases, with 12 bases between. Germline loops: CDR1 SGHTA, CDR2 FQGTGA. The CDR3 has 13 residues.

The sample holds a few counts of this clonotype. The V call is TRBV15, the J call TRBJ2-1, with 7 bases matching TRBD2. The V segment lost 1 base and the J segment 5 bases; nucleotides outside the gene matches: 5. CDR3 length equals 15 residues. The germline CDR1 and CDR2 sequences are LNHNV and YYDKDF (reference sequence). This CDR3 reads CATSRGAGEHNEQFF. The CDR3 nucleotides are TGTGCCACCAGCAGAGGGGCGGGGGAGCACAATGAGCAGTTCTTC.

This clonotype turned up a few times. The V gene is TRBV15, the J gene TRBJ1-5, with unresolved D. Germline assignment: CDR1 LNHNV and CDR2 YYDKDF (reference sequence). The CDR3 spans 15 residues. The V and J ends lost 1 base and 10 bases respectively, with 17 bases between them. CDR3 protein: CATSRVRGQSVPQHF. The CDR3 DNA is TGTGCCACCAGCAGAGTTCGGGGTCAATCAGTCCCCCAGCATTTT.

The V call is TRBV7-8, the J call TRBJ2-1, with TRBD2 matching over 9 bases. The junction had 15 bases not matched to a gene; V was cut back by 4 bases and J by 11 bases. CDR3 length: 16 amino acids. Germline V lookup: CDR1 SGHVS, CDR2 FQNEAQ. CDR3: CASSSSGTSSRGQQFF. CDR3 DNA: TGTGCCAGCAGCTCCTCCGGGACTAGCTCCCGAGGGCAGCAGTTCTTC.

This clonotype was picked up a small number of times. V and J are TRBV12-3 or TRBV12-4 and TRBJ1-1, with TRBD1 matching 9 bases. The CDR3 is 15 amino acids. The V and J ends lost 5 bases and 5 bases, in that order; junction bases with no gene match: 9. CDR3 coding DNA: TGTGCCAGCAGTCCACAGCAACAGGGGGCAACTGAAGCTTTCTTT. Its protein product is CASSPQQQGATEAFF.

This sequence joins TRBV19 and TRBJ2-3; no clear D gene. The CDR3 extends over 14 amino acids. From germline, CDR1 is LNHDA and CDR2 SQIVND (reference sequence). The V end lost 4 bases, the J end lost 3 bases, and 11 bases lay between the germline ends. The CDR3: CASSRGILTDTQYF. CDR3 bases: TGTGCCAGTAGTAGAGGTATTCTTACAGATACGCAGTATTTT. The full variable domain, rest sourced from reference TRBV19 and TRBJ2-3, is DGGITQSPKYLFRKEGQNVTLSCEQNLNHDAMYWYRQDPGQGLRLIYYSQIVNDFQKGDIAEGYSVSREKKESFPLTVTSAQKNPTAFYLCASSRGILTDTQYFGPGTRLTVL.

V and J are TRBV29-1 and TRBJ2-3, with TRBD2 identical over 7 bases. J was trimmed by 1 base and V by 3 bases; bases with no gene match: 1. The CDR3 runs to 13 residues. CDR1 is SQVTM, CDR2 ANQGSEA, per germline. Written as DNA, the CDR3 is TGCAGCGTTGACCGGGGGGGCACAGATACGCAGTATTTT. This codes for CSVDRGGTDTQYF.

The chain joins TRBV29-1 to TRBJ1-2, with D unclear. V shed 3 bases and J shed 4 bases, with 12 bases lying between them. Germline CDR1 reads SQVTM; CDR2 reads ANQGSEA. This CDR3 has 13 amino acids. CDR3 residues: CSVEQQRSYGYTF. The CDR3 nucleotides are TGCAGCGTTGAGCAACAGCGGAGCTATGGCTACACCTTC.

This clonotype was recorded at least ten times. The rearrangement links TRBV7-8 to TRBJ2-1; TRBD1 is a possible D gene (5 bases). The CDR3 has 13 amino acids. Deletions cut 5 bases from V and 5 bases from J, with 10 bases between. Germline loops: CDR1 SGHVS, CDR2 FQNEAQ. The CDR3 protein is CASSPTRDNEQFF. CDR3 sequence (DNA): TGTGCCAGCAGCCCCACCAGGGACAATGAGCAGTTCTTC.

This clonotype was seen ten or more times. The rearrangement joins TRBV12-3 or TRBV12-4 to TRBJ2-5; perhaps D is TRBD1 or TRBD2 (5 bases each). The CDR3 length is 13 residues. With 5 bases removed from V and 3 bases from J, the gap between germline ends came to 10 bases. CDR3 DNA: TGTGCCAGCAGTCCGGGACGGAAAGAGACCCAGTACTTC. Protein product: CASSPGRKETQYF.

This clonotype turned up a few times. The chain combines TRBV6-6 with TRBJ2-7; 8 nucleotides line up with TRBD2. The CDR3 extends over 12 amino acids. V was clipped by 6 bases and J by 5 bases; unmatched bases: 3. In germline, CDR1 is MNHNY, CDR2 SVGAGI (reference sequence). This chain's CDR3 is CASRSGSHEQYF. CDR3 bases: TGTGCCAGCAGGAGCGGGAGCCACGAGCAGTACTTC.

This clonotype occurred a few times. The chain links TRBV24-1 to TRBJ2-7; possible D gene TRBD2, 5 bases. V was cut by 9 bases and J by 6 bases, with 14 bases left in between. The CDR3 is 12 residues long. The germline V gene has CDR1 KGHDR and CDR2 SFDVKD. The CDR3 sequence: CATSPTGFEQYF. Here the CDR3 DNA reads TGTGCCACCTCTCCGACGGGGTTCGAGCAGTACTTC.

The rearrangement joins TRBV7-2 to TRBJ2-7; 7 bases map to TRBD2. The CDR3 length is 16 residues. CDR1 SGHTA and CDR2 FQGNSA come from the germline V gene. Losses at the gene ends were 4 bases for V and 6 bases for J; bases not matched to a gene: 15. CDR3 region: CASSYLAELRRGEQYF. CDR3 DNA sequence: TGTGCCAGCAGCTACCTAGCGGAGCTTCGCCGGGGCGAGCAGTACTTC.

The J gene is TRBJ2-7, the V gene TRBV9, with D perhaps TRBD1 or TRBD2 (5 bases each). Per germline, CDR1 SGDLS and CDR2 YYNGEE. The CDR3 extends over 14 amino acids. V gave up 0 bases and J gave up 3 bases, with 10 bases separating them. DNA for the CDR3: TGTGCCAGCAGCGTAGCCGGGGCCTTCTACGAGCAGTACTTC. Translation: CASSVAGAFYEQYF.

The chain uses TRBV2 and TRBJ2-7; TRBD1 or TRBD2 may be the D gene (5 bases each). The CDR3 length is 13 residues. Trimming took 1 base from V and 6 from J, leaving 10 bases between them. The germline gives CDR1 SNHLY, CDR2 FYNNEI. CDR3 nucleotides: TGTGCCAGCAGTGAAGAGGCAGGGACCGAGCAGTACTTC. It translates to CASSEEAGTEQYF. Based on the CDR3 plus reference TRBV2 and TRBJ2-7, the full variable domain is EPEVTQTPSHQVTQMGQEVILRCVPISNHLYFYWYRQILGQKVEFLVSFYNNEISEKSEIFDDQFSVERPDGSNFTLKIRSTKLEDSAMYFCASSEEAGTEQYFGPGTRLTVT.

The chain carries TRBV5-6 and TRBJ2-6, with a weak D call TRBD2 (5 bases). The germline V gene encodes CDR1 SGHDT and CDR2 YYEEEE. This CDR3 has 15 amino acids. V was clipped by 0 bases and J by 5 bases, with 9 bases between them. DNA of the CDR3: TGTGCCAGCAGCTTGGTGGGGAGTCGGGCCAACGTCCTGACTTTC. Translated, it gives CASSLVGSRANVLTF.

This clonotype was found a few times. This sequence joins TRBV7-9 and TRBJ2-4; TRBD2 aligns across 9 bases. CDR1 SEHNR and CDR2 FQNEAQ come from the germline V gene (reference sequence). This CDR3 comprises 17 residues. Unmatched junction bases numbered 8, after V lost 1 base and J lost 4 bases. The CDR3 protein is CASSLEERLAEKNIQYF. CDR3 bases: TGTGCCAGCAGCTTAGAGGAGAGACTAGCGGAAAAAAACATTCAGTACTTC. The full variable domain, its missing parts supplied by reference TRBV7-9 and TRBJ2-4, is DTGVSQNPRHKITKRGQNVTFRCDPISEHNRLYWYRQTLGQGPEFLTYFQNEAQLEKSRLLSDRFSAERPKGSFSTLEIQRTEQGDSAMYLCASSLEERLAEKNIQYFGAGTRLSVL.

The chain joins TRBV11-2 to TRBJ2-2; perhaps D is TRBD1 or TRBD2 (5 bases each). The length of the CDR3 is 15 residues. Trimming left V 0 bases short and J 6 bases short, with 11 bases between. Germline-derived CDR1 and CDR2 are SGHAT and FQNNGV. The CDR3 sequence: CASSLESGPAGELFF. CDR3 DNA: TGTGCCAGCAGCTTAGAGTCGGGACCCGCCGGGGAGCTGTTTTTT.

This clonotype has a handful of counts. The V gene is TRBV5-1, the J gene TRBJ2-1, with 9 bases aligning to TRBD1. CDR1 and CDR2 (germline): SGHRS, YFSETQ. Unmatched junction bases numbered 6, after V lost 0 bases and J lost 8 bases. This CDR3 spans 15 amino acids. CDR3 nucleotides: TGCGCCAGCAGCTTGGCTGGGACAGGGAACGATGAGCAGTTCTTC. The encoded protein is CASSLAGTGNDEQFF.

The chain has TRBV6-2 or TRBV6-3 and TRBJ2-7; 11 nucleotides agree with TRBD2. The junction had 10 bases not matched to a gene; V was cut back by 4 bases and J by 2 bases. The CDR3 contains 17 residues. The germline gives CDR1 MNHEY, CDR2 SVGEGT. CDR3 sequence (DNA): TGTGCCAGCAGTTCTAGCGGGAGGAGGAATTTCCCCTACGAGCAGTACTTC. It specifies CASSSSGRRNFPYEQYF.

The table lists this clonotype with a few counts. The genes are TRBV12-3 or TRBV12-4 and TRBJ1-5; TRBD1 is a possible D gene (5 bases). Trimming shortened V by 6 bases and J by 2 bases, and 14 bases separated the two germline ends. There are 15 residues in the CDR3. The CDR3 reads CASSQTGGGNQPQHF. The CDR3 region has the DNA TGTGCCAGCAGCCAAACAGGTGGGGGCAATCAGCCCCAGCATTTT.

This clonotype was seen a few times. The chain couples TRBV5-1 to TRBJ2-5; 7 bases match TRBD2. Germline V CDR1 and CDR2: SGHRS, YFSETQ. Trimming removed 3 bases from V and 5 bases from J; junction bases left unmatched: 4. The CDR3 runs 13 residues. CDR3 protein: CASSSAGTETQYF. CDR3 nucleotides: TGCGCCAGCAGCTCAGCGGGGACGGAGACCCAGTACTTC.

This clonotype has a handful of counts. The V call is TRBV20-1, the J call TRBJ2-4; TRBD2 is a possible D gene (6 bases). Germline CDR1 is DFQATT and CDR2 is SNEGSKA (reference sequence). The CDR3 consists of 14 residues. V lost 3 bases and J lost 9, with 18 bases in between. CDR3 DNA: TGCAGTGCTAGCGACGGACGGGACTTGGGCATTCAGTACTTC. Its translation: CSASDGRDLGIQYF.